This T cell receptor beta chain is from a study of shared clonotypes between healthy human individuals. The length of the CDR3 is 15 residues. Per germline, CDR1 SGHRS and CDR2 YFSETQ. The ends were cut back, 4 bases at V and 1 base at J, with 14 bases in the middle. Assay used: immunoSEQ multiplex PCR; TCRdb lists only in-frame clones, some missing. The data hold over 1.5 million clones, with 98% observed a single time. Sample: naive CD4+ T cells sorted from blood. Subset denoted: CD45RA+ positively selected. The genes are TRBV5-1 and TRBJ1-1; D is perhaps TRBD1 (5 bases). This clonotype was sampled from a man younger than 40 in good health. This chain's CDR3 is CASSQVGAQNTEAFF. The CDR3 DNA reads as TGCGCCAGCAGCCAAGTCGGGGCCCAGAACACTGAAGCTTTCTTT.